A single sample gave rise to the 12 T cell receptor beta chains below, sequenced in a study of identical twins. TCRdb redid the calling of the 5' RACE reads with MiXCR, one entry per CDR3 protein. Here the sample spans 570,000 or so distinct CDR3 sequences, just under 10% being singletons. Another study also made use of these data, one on yellow fever vaccine responses in identical twins.

The specimen was PBMCs. These receptor sequences come from a young woman in good health.

This chain joins TRBV20-1 and TRBJ2-5; tentatively, D is TRBD1 (5 bases). The germline V gene has CDR1 DFQATT and CDR2 SNEGSKA (reference sequence). V gave up 0 bases and J gave up 5 bases, with 19 bases separating them. There are 16 residues in the CDR3. The CDR3 region has the DNA TGCAGTGCTAGAGATCTCCCCCCTCTAGGGGTGGAGACCCAGTACTTC. It encodes CSARDLPPLGVETQYF.

This clonotype was detected many times. This chain connects TRBV7-9 to TRBJ2-7; D uncertain. CDR1 is SEHNR and CDR2 is FQNEAQ in the germline V gene (reference sequence). Trimming took 0 bases from V and 3 from J, leaving 3 bases between them. The CDR3 contains 12 residues. CDR3 sequence reads: CASSLAVYEQYF. CDR3 bases: TGTGCCAGCAGCTTAGCGGTCTACGAGCAGTACTTC. Full variable domain (missing parts from reference TRBV7-9 and TRBJ2-7): DTGVSQNPRHKITKRGQNVTFRCDPISEHNRLYWYRQTLGQGPEFLTYFQNEAQLEKSRLLSDRFSAERPKGSFSTLEIQRTEQGDSAMYLCASSLAVYEQYFGPGTRLTVT.

This chain links TRBV27 with TRBJ2-5, with 9 bases fitting TRBD2. V was pared by 0 bases and J by 5 bases, with 10 bases of the junction left unmatched. CDR3 length equals 17 residues. Germline-derived CDR1 and CDR2 are MNHEY and SMNVEV (reference sequence). The CDR3 DNA is TGTGCCAGCAGTTTATCCAGGGGTAGCGGGAGTCGGGAGACCCAGTACTTC. Translation: CASSLSRGSGSRETQYF.

This chain joins TRBV6-5 and TRBJ2-5; 10 bases are a match to TRBD1. With V trimmed by 2 bases and J by 5 bases, 5 bases remained unmatched. CDR1 and CDR2 from the germline V gene are MNHEY and SVGAGI. The CDR3 is made up of 15 amino acids. The CDR3 region has the DNA TGTGCCAGCAGTTACCCCGGGACAGGGGTTGAGACCCAGTACTTC. It translates to CASSYPGTGVETQYF.

This clonotype was seen many times. J is TRBJ2-1 and V is TRBV6-2 or TRBV6-3; a possible D gene is TRBD2 (6 bases). The germline V and J ends were trimmed by 2 bases and 6 bases, with 11 bases remaining between them. CDR3 length: 14 amino acids. Germline CDR1 reads MNHEY; CDR2 reads SVGEGT. The CDR3: CASSYALGGNEQFF. The CDR3, as DNA: TGTGCCAGCAGTTACGCCCTCGGGGGCAATGAGCAGTTCTTC.

The table lists this clonotype with many counts. V gene TRBV6-2 or TRBV6-3 combines with J gene TRBJ2-2, with D perhaps TRBD1 (6 bases). Trimming left V 8 bases short and J 7 bases short, with 14 bases between. The CDR3 is made up of 13 amino acids. CDR1 is MNHEY, CDR2 SVGEGT, per germline. DNA of the CDR3: TGTGCCAGCTGGCAGGGGACGAACGGGGAGCTGTTTTTT. Translating it yields CASWQGTNGELFF.

The chain uses TRBV6-1 and TRBJ2-7; 9 nucleotides line up with TRBD1. CDR3 length equals 14 residues. Germline loops: CDR1 MNHNS, CDR2 SASEGT. V lost 10 bases, J lost 2 bases, and 9 bases stayed unmatched. CDR3 in amino acids: CATEQGASTYEQYF. The CDR3, as DNA: TGTGCCACCGAACAGGGGGCGAGCACCTACGAGCAGTACTTC.

As for this clonotype: The germline gene is not matched at one end of the junction; a read error may be the cause. The V call is TRBV7-7, the J call TRBJ2-3; D gene uncertain. The CDR3 is made up of 14 amino acids. CDR1 is SSHAT and CDR2 is FNYEAQ in the germline V gene (reference sequence). CDR3 protein: CASSQYSRTDTQYF. The CDR3 coding sequence is TGTGCTAGCAGCCAATATTCTCGCACAGATACGCAGTATTTT.

This clonotype turned up a few times. Its ends do not fully match the called genes, so a read error is possible. The chain uses TRBV11-1 and TRBJ2-2; 15 bases are shared with TRBD2. Germline CDR1 reads SGHAT; CDR2 reads FQDESV (reference sequence). The CDR3 contains 18 residues. The CDR3 nucleotides read TGTGCCAGCAGCCCGAGGACTAGCGGGGGGGCGAAAACCGGGGAGCTGTTTTTT. The encoded protein is CASSPRTSGGAKTGELFF.

The chain couples TRBV20-1 to TRBJ1-1; D is ambiguous. From germline, CDR1 is DFQATT and CDR2 SNEGSKA (reference sequence). This CDR3 is built from 12 residues. The V gene lost 5 bases and the J gene lost 6 bases, with 13 bases spanning the gap. The CDR3 sequence: CSAGLTGPEAFF. As DNA, the CDR3 is TGCAGTGCTGGCCTGACCGGACCTGAAGCTTTCTTT.

The chain joins TRBV30 to TRBJ2-7; 8 nucleotides match TRBD1. Trimming cost V 0 bases and J 4 bases; bases outside gene matches: 5. CDR1 GTSNPN and CDR2 SVGIG come from the germline V gene (reference sequence). The CDR3 has 14 amino acids. CDR3 DNA sequence: TGTGCCTGGAGTGTAGCCCAGGGGGCTTACGAGCAGTACTTC. This translates into CAWSVAQGAYEQYF.

This clonotype has a handful of counts. The chain has TRBV4-3 and TRBJ2-1, with D unclear. In germline, CDR1 is LGHNA, CDR2 YSLEER. V lost 3 bases, J lost 0 bases, and 15 bases lay in between. The CDR3 runs to 17 residues. For the CDR3, the DNA is TGCGCCAGCAGCCAGGCCTTAAGCCGCCTCTCCTACAATGAGCAGTTCTTC. Protein sequence: CASSQALSRLSYNEQFF.